These 7 T cell receptor beta chains share one sample of origin, sequenced in a study of blood T cell repertoires in COVID-19. The protocol was immunoSEQ multiplex PCR, while the TCRdb copy is restricted to in-frame clones and leaves out a portion. The sample holds approximately 82,000 clones; about four fifths are singletons and the top ten take over 15%. The material sequenced was peripheral blood. The receptors stem from a woman aged 60 to 75 with acute or convalescent COVID-19.

In its sample, this clone was seen once. The chain couples TRBV5-6 to TRBJ1-5; D is possibly TRBD1 (5 bases). The germline gives CDR1 SGHDT, CDR2 YYEEEE. This CDR3 contains 16 residues. With 0 bases removed from V and 2 bases from J, the gap between germline ends came to 12 bases. CDR3 sequence: CASSLGLGQGNQPQHF. CDR3 in DNA: TGTGCCAGCAGCTTGGGATTGGGGCAGGGCAATCAGCCCCAGCATTTT.

This clone came up a few times. This rearrangement joins TRBV3-1 (or the pseudogene TRBV3-2) to TRBJ2-1; 8 nucleotides align to TRBD2. The CDR3 is 17 amino acids. Germline-derived CDR1 and CDR2 are LGHDT and YNNKEL (reference sequence). V shed 2 bases, J shed 2 bases, and the junction held 8 bases outside the gene matches. The CDR3 nucleotides read TGTGCCAGCAGCCAATCTTTCTTAGCGGGAACCTACAATGAGCAGTTCTTC. Its translation is CASSQSFLAGTYNEQFF.

The chain employs TRBV5-1 and TRBJ2-2; TRBD1 matches at 9 bases. The germline V gene has CDR1 SGHRS and CDR2 YFSETQ. The V gene end was trimmed by 4 bases and the J gene end by 6 bases; junction bases not matched to a gene: 10. The CDR3 sequence is 16 residues long. CDR3 protein: CASSLLTGGGPGELFF. The CDR3 DNA reads as TGCGCCAGCAGCCTACTCACAGGGGGCGGACCCGGGGAGCTGTTTTTT.

This clone was recorded only once. The CDR3 nucleotides read TGTGCCTGGAGGCCGGGACTAGCGGGGGGGCGAAGGAGTAGAAATACGCAGTATTTT. Amino acids: CAWRPGLAGGRRSRNTQYF. The genes are TRBV30 and TRBJ2-3; 16 nucleotides agree with TRBD2. The trim removed 3 bases at V and 7 bases at J, leaving 16 bases unmatched. The CDR3 runs 19 residues. Germline V gene lookup returns CDR1 GTSNPN and CDR2 SVGIG (reference sequence).

The chain combines TRBV10-3 with TRBJ2-6, with 7 bases lining up with TRBD2. CDR3 size: 18 residues. The junction had 10 bases not matched to a gene; V was cut back by 3 bases and J by 2 bases. Germline CDR1 is ENHRY and CDR2 is SYGVKD. DNA for the CDR3: TGTGCCATCAGTGAATTCCCGACTAGCTGGCCTGGGGCCAACGTCCTGACTTTC. Its protein product is CAISEFPTSWPGANVLTF.

This sequence joins TRBV5-4 and TRBJ2-2; 12 positions match TRBD1. The germline V gene encodes CDR1 SGHNT and CDR2 YYREEE (reference sequence). The length of the CDR3 is 16 residues. J lost 4 bases, V lost 4 bases, and 5 bases had no gene match. Here the CDR3 reads CASSGDRGLVTGELFF. CDR3 DNA: TGTGCCAGCAGCGGGGACAGGGGGCTGGTCACCGGGGAGCTGTTTTTT.

V and J are TRBV5-1 and TRBJ2-1, with TRBD2 as a possible D gene (6 bases). The V and J ends lost 4 bases and 0 bases respectively, with 20 bases between them. CDR1 and CDR2 from the germline V gene are SGHRS and YFSETQ. The CDR3 covers 18 residues. CDR3 region: CASSLGTRPLSSYNEQFF. CDR3 nucleotide sequence: TGCGCCAGCAGCCTGGGGACTCGCCCTTTGAGCTCCTACAATGAGCAGTTCTTC.